The 30 T cell receptor beta chains reported below all come from one sample, sequenced in a study of post-analysis software for immune sequencing data. Points from the study as a whole: Several TRBV segments (TRBV5-6, TRBV5-1 and TRBV20-1 among them) occurred more frequently in patients than in controls.

These receptors have no identified antigens. Built from TCR beta cDNA, the libraries had unique molecular identifiers in them. TCRdb reanalysed the PCR reads using MiXCR and keeps one entry per CDR3 protein. The sample comprises fewer than 850,000 distinct CDR3 sequences, 25% to 30% of which are singletons, and more than 0.55% rests with the top ten. The sample consisted of blood. The receptor set was obtained from a girl aged 5-17 years with multiple sclerosis.

The J gene is TRBJ2-1, the V gene TRBV6-6, with D possibly TRBD2 on 5 matching bases. The CDR3 covers 14 residues. CDR1 and CDR2 from the germline V gene are MNHNY and SVGAGI (reference sequence). The V gene lost 6 bases and the J gene lost 6 bases, with 15 bases spanning the gap. The chain's CDR3 is CASRVGGGSNEQFF. The CDR3 DNA is TGTGCCAGCAGGGTTGGCGGAGGCTCCAATGAGCAGTTCTTC.

The rearrangement links TRBV12-3 or TRBV12-4 to TRBJ2-2; 9 bases map to TRBD2. CDR3 length: 16 residues. V gave up 5 bases and J gave up 6 bases; unmatched junction bases: 10. This chain's CDR3 is CASSPRSGGPAGELFF. The CDR3 DNA sequence: TGTGCCAGCAGTCCCCGGAGCGGGGGGCCGGCCGGGGAGCTGTTTTTT.

This clonotype was seen a handful of times. The chain links TRBV28 to TRBJ2-2; D is ambiguous. The CDR3 is made up of 12 amino acids. The V end lost 5 bases, the J end lost 8 bases, and 9 bases lay between the germline ends. Germline CDR1 MDHEN, CDR2 SYDVKM. The chain's CDR3 is CASSLGSGELFF. The CDR3 DNA is TGTGCCAGCAGTCTCGGATCTGGGGAGCTGTTTTTT.

In this sample, this clonotype turned up many times. The rearrangement joins TRBV20-1 to TRBJ2-7, with D perhaps TRBD1 (6 bases). The CDR3 extends over 17 amino acids. Germline V gene lookup returns CDR1 DFQATT and CDR2 SNEGSKA (reference sequence). The V end lost 6 bases, the J end lost 0 bases, and 24 bases lay between the germline ends. CDR3 DNA: TGCAGTGCCCGAGGGCAGGGGTCATCCCTGAGCTCCTACGAGCAGTACTTC. Protein product: CSARGQGSSLSSYEQYF.

This rearrangement joins TRBV3-1 to TRBJ1-2; D uncertain. This CDR3 is 14 amino acids long. Trimming cost V 1 base and J 3 bases, with 9 bases left between them. Germline CDR1 and CDR2: LGHDT and YNNKEL (reference sequence). The CDR3 DNA follows: TGTGCCAGCAGCCAAGGTGAAGGGCACTATGGCTACACCTTC. Its translation: CASSQGEGHYGYTF.

The genes are TRBV18 and TRBJ2-1; no clear D. The germline CDR1 and CDR2 sequences are KGHSH and LQKENI. This CDR3 is built from 12 residues. The V gene lost 6 bases and the J gene lost 5 bases, with 8 bases spanning the gap. CDR3 nucleotide sequence: TGTGCCAGCTCGCCCGAAAACAATGAGCAGTTCTTC. Protein: CASSPENNEQFF.

The J gene is TRBJ2-7, the V gene TRBV28; D gene uncertain. V lost 4 bases and J lost 7, with 20 bases in between. The germline V gene has CDR1 MDHEN and CDR2 SYDVKM. The CDR3 is 15 residues long. The CDR3 nucleotides read TGTGCCAGCAGTTCTGGGCGAGCGCGCCCTACGGAGCAGTACTTC. Translating gives CASSSGRARPTEQYF.

The chain combines TRBV27 with TRBJ2-1; TRBD2 agrees at 7 bases. From germline, CDR1 is MNHEY and CDR2 SMNVEV (reference sequence). Trimming removed 5 bases from V and 0 bases from J; junction bases left unmatched: 7. The CDR3 runs 16 residues. Here the CDR3 DNA reads TGTGCCAGCAGTCCCCAACTAGCGACCTCCTACAATGAGCAGTTCTTC. It codes for CASSPQLATSYNEQFF.

V and J are TRBV13 and TRBJ1-2; 7 bases are shared with TRBD1. Germline V gene lookup returns CDR1 PRHDT and CDR2 FYEKMQ (reference sequence). V dropped 5 bases and J dropped 7; count of bases not matched to a gene: 13. This CDR3 spans 15 amino acids. The CDR3 reads CASSTTGVGVSGYTF. CDR3 DNA: TGTGCCAGCAGCACCACAGGGGTGGGCGTCTCTGGCTACACCTTC. Supplemented by reference TRBV13 and TRBJ1-2, the full variable domain reads AAGVIQSPRHLIKEKRETATLKCYPIPRHDTVYWYQQGPGQDPQFLISFYEKMQSDKGSIPDRFSAQQFSDYHSELNMSSLELGDSALYFCASSTTGVGVSGYTFGSGTRLTVV.

This clonotype came up many times. The V call is TRBV20-1, the J call TRBJ2-5; the match to TRBD2 covers 8 bases. The CDR3 spans 15 residues. V was clipped by 2 bases and J by 5 bases; unmatched bases: 10. CDR1 DFQATT and CDR2 SNEGSKA come from the germline V gene (reference sequence). The CDR3 DNA follows: TGCAGTGCTAGACTTAGCGGGACCGTCCGGGAGACCCAGTACTTC. Its protein is CSARLSGTVRETQYF.

V and J are TRBV5-6 and TRBJ1-4; 11 bases align to TRBD1. This CDR3 contains 18 residues. V was clipped by 3 bases and J by 0 bases; unmatched bases: 7. Germline loops: CDR1 SGHDT, CDR2 YYEEEE. CDR3 sequence reads: CASSWWGTGGSTNEKLFF. The CDR3 bases are TGTGCCAGCAGCTGGTGGGGGACAGGGGGTTCAACTAATGAAAAACTGTTTTTT.

This clonotype was observed a few times. The chain uses TRBV20-1 and TRBJ1-2; 10 bases map to TRBD1. Per germline, CDR1 DFQATT and CDR2 SNEGSKA (reference sequence). The CDR3 is made up of 14 amino acids. The junction had 9 bases not matched to a gene; V was cut back by 6 bases and J by 5 bases. CDR3: CSAKMGQGSYGYTF. In nucleotides, the CDR3 is TGCAGTGCCAAGATGGGACAGGGGTCGTATGGCTACACCTTC.

Details on this clonotype: It may be a read error: a sequence one base away is much more abundant. This chain joins TRBV5-1 and TRBJ2-1, with D maybe TRBD2 (6 bases). Trimming took off 0 bases at V and 7 bases at J, with 14 bases between the two ends. The germline V gene encodes CDR1 SGHRS and CDR2 YFSETQ. This CDR3 has 15 amino acids. For the CDR3, the DNA is TGCGCCAGCAGCTTGGGGACGAGCCGGGGGAATGAGCAGTTCTTC. Translating it yields CASSLGTSRGNEQFF.

The chain links TRBV20-1 to TRBJ1-3; D call uncertain. The CDR3 length is 14 residues. V dropped 5 bases and J dropped 4 bases, with 15 bases sitting between them. In germline, CDR1 is DFQATT, CDR2 SNEGSKA (reference sequence). In DNA form, the CDR3 reads TGCAGTGCTTCCCAGAAGGGCGGGGGAAACACCATATATTTT. Its protein is CSASQKGGGNTIYF.

The DNA of the CDR3 is TGTGCCAGCAGTTTCAACGACAGGGGAAGACCCCTCCACTTT. Its protein is CASSFNDRGRPLHF. This rearrangement joins TRBV12-3 or TRBV12-4 to TRBJ1-6, with 8 nucleotides matching TRBD1. The CDR3 extends over 14 amino acids. V trimming: 3 bases; J trimming: 12 bases; junction bases outside the gene matches: 7.

This clonotype was recorded many times. The chain recombines TRBV12-3 or TRBV12-4 with TRBJ1-5; D possibly corresponds to TRBD1 (5 bases). V lost 3 bases to trimming and J lost 7 bases, with 13 bases between them. The length of the CDR3 is 14 residues. The CDR3 is CASSLSQGGQPQHF. The CDR3, as DNA: TGTGCCAGCAGTTTGTCCCAGGGAGGACAGCCCCAGCATTTT.

In its sample, this clonotype was seen a few times. CDR3: CASSRPGGNYGYTF. DNA for the CDR3: TGTGCCAGCAGTAGGCCGGGAGGCAACTATGGCTACACCTTC. The genes are TRBV6-5 and TRBJ1-2; D remains ambiguous. The length of the CDR3 is 14 residues. The V gene's germline CDR1 is MNHEY and CDR2 SVGAGI. The ends were cut back, 5 bases at V and 2 bases at J, with 12 bases in the middle.

V gene TRBV6-6 combines with J gene TRBJ2-7; D might be TRBD2 (5 bases). In germline, CDR1 is MNHNY, CDR2 SVGAGI (reference sequence). The CDR3 is 16 amino acids. Between the trimmed V and J ends, which lost 0 bases and 0 bases, there was a span of 12 bases. CDR3 residues: CASSYSRTGSSYEQYF. The CDR3 DNA sequence: TGTGCCAGCAGTTACTCACGGACGGGGAGCTCCTACGAGCAGTACTTC.

This clonotype came up a few times. The chain joins TRBV7-2 to TRBJ1-2; no definite D call. Between the trimmed V and J ends, which lost 5 bases and 4 bases, there was a span of 8 bases. Germline V gives CDR1 SGHTA, CDR2 FQGNSA. CDR3 length: 12 amino acids. This chain's CDR3 is CASSPVLYGYTF. The CDR3 DNA is TGTGCCAGCAGCCCCGTTCTCTATGGCTACACCTTC.

This clonotype was observed at least ten times. The V call is TRBV4-1, the J call TRBJ2-7; TRBD2 agrees at 7 bases. Trimming at V came to 0 bases and at J to 2 bases, leaving 1 base not matched to a gene. Germline CDR1 MGHRA, CDR2 YSYEKL. The CDR3 spans 14 residues. In DNA form, the CDR3 reads TGCGCCAGCAGCCAAGAAGCGGGGACCTACGAGCAGTACTTC. Amino acids: CASSQEAGTYEQYF.

The rearrangement links TRBV20-1 to TRBJ2-7; TRBD2 matches at 9 bases. CDR1 and CDR2 from the germline V gene are DFQATT and SNEGSKA (reference sequence). With V trimmed by 3 bases and J by 2 bases, 2 bases remained unmatched. This CDR3 has 13 amino acids. CDR3 bases: TGCAGTGCTAGTAGCGGGAGAACCTACGAGCAGTACTTC. Protein sequence: CSASSGRTYEQYF.

The J gene is TRBJ2-3, the V gene TRBV19, with 7 bases fitting TRBD2. Germline lookup yields CDR1 LNHDA and CDR2 SQIVND (reference sequence). This CDR3 is built from 16 residues. V dropped 7 bases and J dropped 4; count of bases not matched to a gene: 14. The CDR3 reads CASISRASGAPDTQYF. As DNA, the CDR3 is TGTGCCAGTATCTCCCGGGCTAGCGGAGCCCCAGATACGCAGTATTTT.

As concerns this clonotype: A read error may explain this, as a much larger clone is one base away. The chain uses TRBV20-1 and TRBJ1-5; D ambiguous. Germline CDR1 and CDR2: DFQATT and SNEGSKA (reference sequence). The CDR3 contains 13 residues. The CDR3 is CSAGDRFVQPQHF. The CDR3 region has the DNA TGCAGTGCTGGAGATCGGTTCGTTCAGCCCCAGCATTTT.

The V call is TRBV14, the J call TRBJ2-7, with D possibly TRBD1 on 6 matching bases. This CDR3 contains 14 residues. Germline loops: CDR1 SGHDN, CDR2 FVKESK. Trimming took off 4 bases at V and 2 bases at J, with 12 bases between the two ends. The DNA for the CDR3 is TGTGCCAGCAGCCTCACCGGACAGACCTACGAGCAGTACTTC. This translates into CASSLTGQTYEQYF.

The rearrangement uses TRBV3-1 and TRBJ2-1; no firm D call. Looked up from germline, CDR1 is LGHDT and CDR2 is YNNKEL (reference sequence). The CDR3 has 14 amino acids. The germline V and J ends were trimmed by 1 base and 3 bases, with 7 bases remaining between them. The CDR3 nucleotides read TGTGCCAGCAGCCAAGGGACCGTCTACAATGAGCAGTTCTTC. Translated: CASSQGTVYNEQFF.

This clonotype has just a few counts. This chain joins TRBV15 and TRBJ2-4; D gene uncertain. Matching the DNA end better, TRBJ2-7 makes the J call doubtful. CDR3 length: 14 residues. Germline CDR1 is LNHNV and CDR2 is YYDKDF (reference sequence). The CDR3 reads CATSRLLSNYEQYF. The CDR3 DNA sequence: TGTGCCACCAGCAGACTTCTATCAAACTACGAGCAGTACTTC.

CDR3 DNA sequence: TGCAGTGCTCGCAGCGGGGCGAGCTCCTACGAGCAGTACTTC. Protein: CSARSGASSYEQYF. V is TRBV20-1 and J is TRBJ2-7; the match to TRBD2 covers 7 bases. V lost 5 bases to trimming and J lost 0 bases; unmatched junction nucleotides: 7. Germline CDR1 reads DFQATT; CDR2 reads SNEGSKA (reference sequence). The CDR3 has 14 residues.

This clonotype was observed a few times. The gene calls are TRBV28 and TRBJ2-7, with TRBD2 matching over 9 bases. CDR3 length: 14 amino acids. V gave up 6 bases and J gave up 2 bases; unmatched junction bases: 5. CDR1 and CDR2 (germline): MDHEN, SYDVKM. The DNA of the CDR3 is TGTGCCAGCAGGGGAGCGGGAGGAACCTACGAGCAGTACTTC. It encodes CASRGAGGTYEQYF.

The V and J genes are TRBV6-2 or TRBV6-3 and TRBJ2-3; D not resolved. Germline V gene data show CDR1 as MNHEY and CDR2 as SVGEGT. The CDR3 spans 15 residues. V was clipped by 2 bases and J by 0 bases, with 9 bases between them. This CDR3 reads CASSYPGISTDTQYF. CDR3 coding DNA: TGTGCCAGCAGTTACCCAGGCATTAGCACAGATACGCAGTATTTT.

This clonotype was seen many times. V usage is TRBV20-1 and J usage is TRBJ2-7; 9 nucleotides align to TRBD1. This CDR3 has 14 residues. The J segment lost 3 bases and the V segment lost 1 base, leaving 4 bases of the junction unmatched. Germline CDR1 reads DFQATT; CDR2 reads SNEGSKA (reference sequence). DNA of the CDR3: TGCAGTGCTAGAGCAGGACAGGGGTTCTACGAGCAGTACTTC. It is translated as CSARAGQGFYEQYF.